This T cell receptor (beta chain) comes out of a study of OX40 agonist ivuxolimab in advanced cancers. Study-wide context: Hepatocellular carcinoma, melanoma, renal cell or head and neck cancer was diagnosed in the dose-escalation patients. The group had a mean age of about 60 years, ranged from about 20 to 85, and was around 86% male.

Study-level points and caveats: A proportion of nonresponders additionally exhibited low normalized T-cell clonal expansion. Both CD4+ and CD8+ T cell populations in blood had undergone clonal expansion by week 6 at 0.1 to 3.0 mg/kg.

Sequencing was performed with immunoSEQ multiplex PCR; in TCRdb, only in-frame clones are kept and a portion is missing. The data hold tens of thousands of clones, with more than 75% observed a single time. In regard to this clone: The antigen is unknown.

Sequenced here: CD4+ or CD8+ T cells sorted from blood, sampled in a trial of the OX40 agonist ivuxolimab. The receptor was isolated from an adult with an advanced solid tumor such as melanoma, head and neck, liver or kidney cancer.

CDR3: CASSLNGGVKTGELFF. The CDR3 DNA reads TGCGCCAGCAGCTTGAACGGGGGTGTGAAAACCGGGGAGCTGTTTTTT. The rearrangement joins TRBV5-1 to TRBJ2-2; maybe TRBD2 (6 bases). V was pared by 1 base and J by 5 bases, with 15 bases between. CDR3 size: 16 residues. Germline-derived CDR1 and CDR2 are SGHRS and YFSETQ. The full variable domain, completed using reference TRBV5-1 and TRBJ2-2, is KAGVTQTPRYLIKTRGQQVTLSCSPISGHRSVSWYQQTPGQGLQFLFEYFSETQRNKGNFPGRFSGRQFSNSRSEMNVSTLELGDSALYLCASSLNGGVKTGELFFGEGSRLTVL.